Below, 7 T cell receptor beta chains from the same sample are listed, as sequenced in a study of cytomegalovirus exposure and HLA in healthy donors. PCR used 60 Vbeta primers and 13 Jbeta primers. Data came from immunoSEQ multiplex PCR; TCRdb stores just in-frame clones and leaves some out. The sample yields 100,000 or so clones, approximately 73% seen once. Specimen: PBMCs. Receptors were obtained from a man aged 40-49 years in good health and CMV-seronegative.

Ten or more counts support this clone. This chain connects TRBV29-1 to TRBJ1-1, with 9 bases fitting TRBD1. There are 13 residues in the CDR3. The V gene end was trimmed by 3 bases and the J gene end by 5 bases; junction bases not matched to a gene: 4. Germline V CDR1 and CDR2: SQVTM, ANQGSEA. CDR3 sequence: CSVDGQGRTEAFF. CDR3 in DNA: TGCAGCGTTGACGGACAGGGGCGGACTGAAGCTTTCTTT.

The J gene is TRBJ2-7, the V gene TRBV11-1; a possible D gene is TRBD2 (6 bases). Trimming took off 5 bases at V and 0 bases at J, with 8 bases between the two ends. The V gene's germline CDR1 is SGHAT and CDR2 FQDESV (reference sequence). The CDR3 extends over 13 amino acids. The CDR3 bases are TGTGCCAGCAGCCGGGACTTCTCCTACGAGCAGTACTTC. As protein: CASSRDFSYEQYF.

The CDR3 sequence: CASSRWGMNTEAFF. DNA of the CDR3: TGTGCCAGCAGCCGGTGGGGCATGAACACTGAAGCTTTCTTT. The chain uses TRBV14 and TRBJ1-1, with D perhaps matching TRBD1 (5 bases). The V gene lost 4 bases and the J gene lost 0 bases, with 9 bases spanning the gap. From germline, CDR1 is SGHDN and CDR2 FVKESK. There are 14 residues in the CDR3.

The V and J genes are TRBV29-1 and TRBJ1-2; no firm D call. There are 15 residues in the CDR3. Between the trimmed V and J ends, which lost 5 bases and 4 bases, there was a span of 20 bases. Germline V gives CDR1 SQVTM, CDR2 ANQGSEA. The CDR3 bases are TGCAGCGTTATCTTCCGGGAAGTATATTTCTATGGCTACACCTTC. Encoded protein: CSVIFREVYFYGYTF.

This clone was counted between two and nine times. V and J are TRBV6-1 and TRBJ2-7; TRBD2 might be the D (5 bases). This CDR3 comprises 14 residues. The V gene's germline CDR1 is MNHNS and CDR2 SASEGT. This chain's CDR3 is CASPGSGWSYEQYF. CDR3 nucleotides: TGTGCGTCACCGGGATCAGGTTGGTCCTACGAGCAGTACTTC.

The genes are TRBV2 and TRBJ2-5; 8 nucleotides agree with TRBD1. This CDR3 is 14 amino acids long. V gave up 5 bases and J gave up 0 bases; unmatched junction bases: 2. Germline V gives CDR1 SNHLY, CDR2 FYNNEI. The CDR3, as DNA: TGTGCCAGCAGTCCGGACAGGGACCAAGAGACCCAGTACTTC. Translated: CASSPDRDQETQYF. The variable domain in full, completed from reference TRBV2 and TRBJ2-5, reads EPEVTQTPSHQVTQMGQEVILRCVPISNHLYFYWYRQILGQKVEFLVSFYNNEISEKSEIFDDQFSVERPDGSNFTLKIRSTKLEDSAMYFCASSPDRDQETQYFGPGTRLLVL.

The chain recombines TRBV28 with TRBJ2-6; no reliable D call. The CDR3 loop spans 15 amino acids. Trimming removed 7 bases at V and 2 bases at J, with 12 bases between. Looked up from germline, CDR1 is MDHEN and CDR2 is SYDVKM. The CDR3 here is CASTPGSPGANVLTF. In nucleotides, the CDR3 is TGTGCCAGCACCCCGGGTAGCCCTGGGGCCAACGTCCTGACTTTC.